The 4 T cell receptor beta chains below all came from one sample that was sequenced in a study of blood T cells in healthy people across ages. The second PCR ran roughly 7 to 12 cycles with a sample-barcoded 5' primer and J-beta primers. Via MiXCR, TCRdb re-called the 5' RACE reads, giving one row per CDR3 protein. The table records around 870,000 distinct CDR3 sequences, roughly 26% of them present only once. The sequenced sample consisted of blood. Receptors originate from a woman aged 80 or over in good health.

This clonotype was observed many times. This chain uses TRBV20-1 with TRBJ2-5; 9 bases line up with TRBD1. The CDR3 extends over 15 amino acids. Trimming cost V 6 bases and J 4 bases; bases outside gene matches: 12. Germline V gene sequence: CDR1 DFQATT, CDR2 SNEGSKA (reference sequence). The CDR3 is CSAIPGQGHGETQYF. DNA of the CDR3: TGCAGTGCAATCCCGGGACAGGGTCATGGAGAGACCCAGTACTTC.

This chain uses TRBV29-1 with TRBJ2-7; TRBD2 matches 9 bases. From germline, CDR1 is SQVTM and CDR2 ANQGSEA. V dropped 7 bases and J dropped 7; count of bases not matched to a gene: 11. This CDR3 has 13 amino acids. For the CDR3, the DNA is TGCAGCGCTGATAGCGGGGGAAGGAAAGAGCAGTACTTC. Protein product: CSADSGGRKEQYF.

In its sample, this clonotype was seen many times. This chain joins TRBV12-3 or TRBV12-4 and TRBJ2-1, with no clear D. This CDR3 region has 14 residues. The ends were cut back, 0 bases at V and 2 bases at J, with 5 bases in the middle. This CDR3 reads CASSLAGTYNEQFF. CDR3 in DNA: TGTGCCAGCAGTTTAGCGGGAACCTACAATGAGCAGTTCTTC.

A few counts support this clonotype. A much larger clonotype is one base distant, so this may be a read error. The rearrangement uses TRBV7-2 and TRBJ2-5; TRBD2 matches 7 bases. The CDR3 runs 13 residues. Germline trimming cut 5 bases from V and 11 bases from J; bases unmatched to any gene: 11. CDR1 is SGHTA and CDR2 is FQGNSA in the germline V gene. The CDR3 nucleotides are TGTGCCAGCAGCCGACCGACTAGCTCCTCTCAGTACTTC. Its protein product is CASSRPTSSSQYF.